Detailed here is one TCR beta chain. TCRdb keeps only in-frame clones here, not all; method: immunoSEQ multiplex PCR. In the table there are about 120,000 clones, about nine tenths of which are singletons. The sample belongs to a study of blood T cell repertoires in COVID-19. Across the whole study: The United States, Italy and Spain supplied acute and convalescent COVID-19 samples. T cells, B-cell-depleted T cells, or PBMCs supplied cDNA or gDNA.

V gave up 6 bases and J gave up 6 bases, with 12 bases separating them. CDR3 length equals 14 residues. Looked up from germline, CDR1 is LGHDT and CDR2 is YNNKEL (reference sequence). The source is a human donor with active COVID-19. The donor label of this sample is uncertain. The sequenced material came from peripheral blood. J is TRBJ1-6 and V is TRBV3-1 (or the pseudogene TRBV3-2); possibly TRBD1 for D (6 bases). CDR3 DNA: TGTGCCAGCAGGCAGACAGGTTTTAATTCACCCCTCCACTTT. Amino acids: CASRQTGFNSPLHF.